The 2 T cell receptor beta chains below were found in one sample sequenced in a study of radiation and T cells in renal cell carcinoma (dated by TCRdb to 2020 to 2022). Read against the paper, the sample's time point label means: blood 2 weeks post-SBRT. The treatment or condition tag for this specimen amounts to: 15 Gy SBRT to primary tumor, nephrectomy 4 weeks later. Library creation used the immunoSEQ multiplex PCR assay. TCRdb retrieved this table from immuneACCESS and kept in-frame rearrangements only. Not all clones are present; in checked studies, unresolved V genes account for under half, and no reason is known for the remainder. This sample holds some 130,000 clones; more than 80% were observed only once. Together, the top ten hold under 2.5% of the sample. The source was blood, collected from a patient whose treatment included radiotherapy and nephrectomy. These receptors were obtained from a woman in her sixties or seventies with renal cell carcinoma.

This clone showed up just once. This chain joins TRBV2 and TRBJ1-2, with 8 bases fitting TRBD1. CDR3 length: 14 residues. Trimming took 10 bases from V and 3 from J; bases not matched to a gene: 10. CDR1 is SNHLY and CDR2 is FYNNEI in the germline V gene. This chain's CDR3 is CATGGQDYYYGYTF. The CDR3 nucleotides are TGTGCCACTGGGGGACAGGATTATTACTATGGCTACACCTTC.

The gene calls are TRBV5-1 and TRBJ2-1; 8 bases agree with TRBD2. The CDR3 is 15 residues long. In germline, CDR1 is SGHRS, CDR2 YFSETQ. V lost 4 bases, J lost 7 bases, and 10 bases stayed unmatched. The CDR3 spells CASSTGAGAGNEQFF. The CDR3 DNA reads TGCGCCAGCAGCACCGGAGCGGGGGCGGGGAATGAGCAGTTCTTC.